This T cell receptor beta chain was found in a study of blood T cell repertoires in COVID-19 (dated by TCRdb to about 2020). With respect to the entire study: Samples covering the acute and convalescent phases of COVID-19 were provided by collaborators in the United States, Italy and Spain. Subjects who had been exposed to COVID-19, were actively infected with it, or had recovered from it provided the deeply sampled blood TCRbeta repertoires that made up the dataset. Where available, HLA class I and class II types were obtained from metadata supplied by the sample provider rather than from assay-based typing. A freely available public database, intended as a resource for researchers studying the immune response to SARS-CoV-2, is where the repertoires were released. A de-identified subject ID, COVID-19 status, age in years and sex were almost always included in the sample metadata. The material from the prospective study consisted of cDNA or gDNA derived from T cells, B-cell-depleted T cells, or PBMCs. Samples came from the ongoing ImmuneRACE study (first 160 participants) plus 1,254 subjects from 6 global collaborators. Study-wide conclusions, independent of this receptor: Clinical and demographic metadata were provided uncurated, with the amount varying by source and participant.

One collaborating source in Seattle enrolled patients during active infection and followed them longitudinally through the course of disease. Each collaborating institution followed its own protocols to collect whole blood in K2EDTA tubes. For TCRbeta analysis, collaborators shipped samples in one of three forms: frozen whole blood, isolated PBMCs, or DNA extracted from either of those sample types. The immunoSEQ Assay, a bias-controlled multiplex PCR, was used to amplify TCRbeta CDR3 regions from genomic DNA. Processing in the source paper ran as follows. Within the assay, amplification of reference gene primers was used to estimate how many nucleated cells each sample contained. To quantify the absolute abundance of each unique TCRbeta CDR3 rearrangement, sequence reads were collapsed and filtered. For each sample, productive Simpson clonality was calculated by taking the square root of Simpson's diversity index across productive rearrangements. TCRdb retrieved this table from immuneACCESS and kept in-frame rearrangements only. Not all clones are present; in checked studies, unresolved V genes account for under half, and no reason is known for the remainder. The V and J calls and clone size are taken from that table; D and trimming were inferred from the DNA. Counted in this sample were 95,000 to 120,000 clones; about 85% of them appeared once. Roughly 5% of the sample is held by the ten biggest clonotypes.

A word on this clone: The antigen it recognizes is unknown. Base qualities are not recorded, but no much larger clone differs from it by a single base.

The specimen was peripheral blood. The TCR sequence derives from a woman aged 55-69 years with COVID-19, enrolled during active disease.

The DNA is TGTGCCAGCAGCCAACGCCCGTCGTTTGCGGGGGATGAAGAGACCCAGTACTTC. Translation gives CASSQRPSFAGDEETQYF. This receptor chain uses TRBV6-2 or TRBV6-3 and TRBJ2-5; TRBD2 fits 7 bases in the junction. Trimming accounts for 6 bases at V and 3 bases at J, while the number of junction bases matched to no gene is 19. CDR1 and CDR2 were assigned from the germline V gene as MNHEY and SVGEGT. The CDR3 covers 18 residues, taking in both the cysteine and the phenylalanine. Only CDR3 DNA is held: 54 bases, read in frame from base 1.